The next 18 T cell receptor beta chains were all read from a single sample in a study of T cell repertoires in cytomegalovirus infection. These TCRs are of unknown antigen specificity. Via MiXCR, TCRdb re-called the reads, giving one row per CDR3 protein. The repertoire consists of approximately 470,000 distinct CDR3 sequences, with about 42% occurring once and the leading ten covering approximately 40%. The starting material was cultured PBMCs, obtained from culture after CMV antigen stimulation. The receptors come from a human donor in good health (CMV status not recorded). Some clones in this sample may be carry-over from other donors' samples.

The CDR3 bases are TGTGCCAGCAGGAATCTGGGGGGGGGGGCCTACGAGCAGTACTTC. Translating it yields CASRNLGGGAYEQYF. This chain joins TRBV11-2 and TRBJ2-7; TRBD2 matches at 7 bases. Germline CDR1 is SGHAT and CDR2 is FQNNGV. V dropped 6 bases and J dropped 2; count of bases not matched to a gene: 10. The CDR3 totals 15 residues.

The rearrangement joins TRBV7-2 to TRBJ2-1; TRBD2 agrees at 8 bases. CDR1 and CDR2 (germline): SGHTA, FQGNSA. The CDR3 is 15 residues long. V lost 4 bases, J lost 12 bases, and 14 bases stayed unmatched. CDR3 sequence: CASSSSGLGPLGQFF. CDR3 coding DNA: TGTGCCAGCAGCTCCTCGGGACTAGGCCCCTTAGGGCAGTTCTTC.

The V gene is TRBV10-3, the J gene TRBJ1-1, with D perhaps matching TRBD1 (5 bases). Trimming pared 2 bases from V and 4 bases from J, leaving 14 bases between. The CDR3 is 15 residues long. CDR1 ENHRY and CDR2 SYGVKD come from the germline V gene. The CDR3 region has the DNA TGTGCCATCAGTGAGGCATTGGGGGGTCGCACTGAAGCTTTCTTT. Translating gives CAISEALGGRTEAFF.

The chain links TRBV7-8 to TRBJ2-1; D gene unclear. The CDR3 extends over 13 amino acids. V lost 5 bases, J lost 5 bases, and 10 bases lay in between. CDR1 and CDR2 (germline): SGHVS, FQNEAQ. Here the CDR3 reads CASSTGEHNEQFF. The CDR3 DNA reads TGTGCCAGCAGCACTGGCGAACACAATGAGCAGTTCTTC.

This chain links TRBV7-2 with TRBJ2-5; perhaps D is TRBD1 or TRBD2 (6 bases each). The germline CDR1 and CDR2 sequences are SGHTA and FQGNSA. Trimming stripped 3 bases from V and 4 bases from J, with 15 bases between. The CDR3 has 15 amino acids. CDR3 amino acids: CASSFHGGVLETQYF. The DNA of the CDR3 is TGTGCCAGCAGCTTTCACGGGGGCGTTCTAGAGACCCAGTACTTC.

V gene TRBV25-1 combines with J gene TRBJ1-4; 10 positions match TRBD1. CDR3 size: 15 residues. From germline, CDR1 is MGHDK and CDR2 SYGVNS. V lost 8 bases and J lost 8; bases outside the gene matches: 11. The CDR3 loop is CASLSPGQGQEKLFF. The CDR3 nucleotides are TGTGCCAGCCTCTCGCCGGGACAGGGGCAGGAAAAACTGTTTTTT.

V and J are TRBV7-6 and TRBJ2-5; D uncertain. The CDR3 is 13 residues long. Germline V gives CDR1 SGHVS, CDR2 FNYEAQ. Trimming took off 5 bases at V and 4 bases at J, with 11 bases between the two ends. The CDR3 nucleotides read TGTGCCAGCAGCAATTTTGGGCGAGAGACCCAGTACTTC. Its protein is CASSNFGRETQYF.

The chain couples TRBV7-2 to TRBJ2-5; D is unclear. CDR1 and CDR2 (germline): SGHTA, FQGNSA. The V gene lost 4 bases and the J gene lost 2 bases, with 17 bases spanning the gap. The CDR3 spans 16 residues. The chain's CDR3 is CASSSPLGRRQETQYF. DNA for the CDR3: TGTGCCAGCAGCTCCCCCCTAGGCAGAAGACAAGAGACCCAGTACTTC.

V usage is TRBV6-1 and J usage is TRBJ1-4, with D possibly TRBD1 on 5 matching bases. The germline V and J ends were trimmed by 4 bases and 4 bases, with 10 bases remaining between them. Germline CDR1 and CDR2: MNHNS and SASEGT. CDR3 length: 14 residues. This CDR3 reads CASSGGLINEKLFF. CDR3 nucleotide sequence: TGTGCCAGCAGTGGGGGACTGATTAATGAAAAACTGTTTTTT.

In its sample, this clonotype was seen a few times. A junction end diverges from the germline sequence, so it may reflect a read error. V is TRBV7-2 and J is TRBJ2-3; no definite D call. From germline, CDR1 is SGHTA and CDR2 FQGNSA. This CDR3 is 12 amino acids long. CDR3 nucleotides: TGTGCCAGCAGCTTCGCCACAAATACGCAGTATTTT. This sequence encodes CASSFATNTQYF.

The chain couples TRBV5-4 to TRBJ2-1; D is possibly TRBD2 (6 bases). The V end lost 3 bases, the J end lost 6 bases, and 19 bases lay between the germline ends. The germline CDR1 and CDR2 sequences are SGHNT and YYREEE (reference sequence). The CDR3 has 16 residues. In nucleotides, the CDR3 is TGTGCCAGCAGCTCCCGGGCCTACGGGAGTGGCAATGAGCAGTTCTTC. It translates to CASSSRAYGSGNEQFF. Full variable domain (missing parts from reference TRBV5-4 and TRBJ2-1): ETGVTQSPTHLIKTRGQQVTLRCSSQSGHNTVSWYQQALGQGPQFIFQYYREEENGRGNFPPRFSGLQFPNYSSELNVNALELDDSALYLCASSSRAYGSGNEQFFGPGTRLTVL.

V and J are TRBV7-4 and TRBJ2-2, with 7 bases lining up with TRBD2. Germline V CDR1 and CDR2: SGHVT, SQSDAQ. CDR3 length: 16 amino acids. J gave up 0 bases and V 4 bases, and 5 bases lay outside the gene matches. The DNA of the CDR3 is TGTGCCAGCAGCTCACGGGAGGCAACGAACACCGGGGAGCTGTTTTTT. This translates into CASSSREATNTGELFF.

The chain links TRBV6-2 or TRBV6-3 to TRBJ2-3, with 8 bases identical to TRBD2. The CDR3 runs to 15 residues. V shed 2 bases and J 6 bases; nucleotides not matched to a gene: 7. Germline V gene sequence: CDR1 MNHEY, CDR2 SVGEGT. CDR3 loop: CASSYRAGVGDTQYF. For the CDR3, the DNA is TGTGCCAGCAGTTACAGAGCGGGAGTTGGGGATACGCAGTATTTT.

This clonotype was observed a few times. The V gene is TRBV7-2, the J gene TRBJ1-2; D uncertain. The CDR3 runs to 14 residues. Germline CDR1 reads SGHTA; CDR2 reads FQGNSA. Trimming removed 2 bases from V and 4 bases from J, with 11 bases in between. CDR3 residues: CASSLIRSGYGYTF. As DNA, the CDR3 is TGTGCCAGCAGCTTAATTCGCTCGGGCTATGGCTACACCTTC.

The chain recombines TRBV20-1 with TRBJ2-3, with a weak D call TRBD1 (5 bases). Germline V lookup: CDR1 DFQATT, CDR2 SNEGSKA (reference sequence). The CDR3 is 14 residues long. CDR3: CSFPRAGYMDTQYF. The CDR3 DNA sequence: TGCAGCTTTCCCAGGGCAGGGTATATGGATACGCAGTATTTT.

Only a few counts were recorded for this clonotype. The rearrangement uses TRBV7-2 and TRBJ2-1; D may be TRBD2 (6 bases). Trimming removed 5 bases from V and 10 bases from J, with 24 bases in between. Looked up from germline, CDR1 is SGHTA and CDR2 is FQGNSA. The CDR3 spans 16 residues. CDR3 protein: CASSPREGTPSGEQFF. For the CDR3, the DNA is TGTGCCAGCAGCCCGCGGGAAGGGACCCCGTCTGGGGAGCAGTTCTTC.

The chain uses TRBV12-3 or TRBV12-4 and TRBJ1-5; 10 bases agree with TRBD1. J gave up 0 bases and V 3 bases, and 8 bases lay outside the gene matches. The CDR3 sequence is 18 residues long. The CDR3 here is CASSFGTGDPYSNQPQHF. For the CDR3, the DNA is TGTGCCAGCAGTTTTGGGACAGGGGACCCCTATAGCAATCAGCCCCAGCATTTT.

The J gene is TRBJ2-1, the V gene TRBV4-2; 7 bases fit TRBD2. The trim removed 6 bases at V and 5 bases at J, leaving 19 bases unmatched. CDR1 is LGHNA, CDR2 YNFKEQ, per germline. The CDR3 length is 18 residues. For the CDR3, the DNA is TGTGCCAGCAGACCCGCAGATGGGGCGGGGGTGAAAGACAATGAGCAGTTCTTC. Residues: CASRPADGAGVKDNEQFF.